This T cell receptor beta chain came from a study of CD8 T cells in Susac syndrome. Points from the study as a whole: Total CD8+ repertoires held under 20 Susac-specific public clones, while CD8+ TEMRA repertoires held a few. Clonal expansion of Susac CD8+ cells peaked in TEMRA cells, and it also peaked in active patients.

RNA, at roughly 0.45 to 1 ug, was reverse transcribed with random hexamers. The CDR3 of TCR beta was amplified by immunoSEQ multiplex PCR across 54 Vbeta and 13 Jbeta. In TCRdb, the immunoSEQ multiplex PCR reads were re-called with MiXCR into one record per CDR3 protein. The sample holds around 110,000 distinct CDR3 sequences, just under 95% seen once. Comment on this clonotype: Its antigen remains unidentified.

Purification of the CD8+ and CD4+ T cells relied on negative isolation, and TEMRA cells underwent FACS enrichment. The source material was CD8+ T cells from PBMCs. The sequence was collected from a human donor with Susac syndrome.

In nucleotides, the CDR3 is TGTGCCAGCACCATTAGCGGGACGGTGAACACTGAAGCTTTCTTT. This encodes CASTISGTVNTEAFF. The chain combines TRBV12-3 or TRBV12-4 with TRBJ1-1; D may be TRBD1 (5 bases). V was pared by 7 bases and J by 0 bases, with 15 bases between. This CDR3 comprises 15 residues.